This passage covers 15 T cell receptor beta chains from one sample sequenced in a study of immune evolution from preneoplasia to lung adenocarcinoma (dated by TCRdb to the early 2020s). The library came from the immunoSEQ multiplex PCR assay. TCRdb took this table from immuneACCESS and kept in-frame rearrangements with V and J called. Such tables lack part of the clones; where checked against another copy, unresolved V genes explain under half of the gap, and the rest is unexplained. The sample contains 8,000 to 10,000 clones, 75% to 80% of them found a single time. Of the sample, roughly 12% falls within the top ten clones. Sequencing input: FFPE lung adenocarcinoma in situ tissue. Interpreted using the paper, the cell subset or site label stands for: preinvasive adenocarcinoma in situ (AIS). These receptors originate from a person older than 75 with lung adenocarcinoma.

This clone was observed a single time. CDR3 amino acids: CASSEVGTGTYEQYF. CDR3 in DNA: TGTGCCAGCTCAGAAGTTGGGACAGGCACCTACGAGCAGTACTTC. The gene calls are TRBV18 and TRBJ2-7; 8 bases align to TRBD1. V shed 5 bases and J 2 bases; nucleotides not matched to a gene: 8. There are 15 residues in the CDR3. The germline V gene has CDR1 KGHSH and CDR2 LQKENI.

The V call is TRBV2, the J call TRBJ1-5; D not certain. The germline V and J ends were trimmed by 1 base and 2 bases, with 9 bases remaining between them. The germline CDR1 and CDR2 sequences are SNHLY and FYNNEI. This CDR3 is built from 15 residues. CDR3 bases: TGTGCCAGCAGTGAAGTACCCACGGGCAATCAGCCCCAGCATTTT. Amino acid sequence: CASSEVPTGNQPQHF.

The J gene is TRBJ1-4, the V gene TRBV2; 8 nucleotides match TRBD1. This CDR3 contains 14 residues. CDR1 SNHLY and CDR2 FYNNEI come from the germline V gene. Losses at the gene ends were 6 bases for V and 4 bases for J; bases not matched to a gene: 4. This CDR3 reads CASRMGQVNEKLFF. CDR3 bases: TGTGCCAGCAGAATGGGACAGGTTAATGAAAAACTGTTTTTT.

This chain connects TRBV5-4 to TRBJ1-2, with unresolved D. The V gene's germline CDR1 is SGHNT and CDR2 YYREEE (reference sequence). V was pared by 4 bases and J by 1 base, with 11 bases between. This CDR3 is 14 amino acids long. For the CDR3, the DNA is TGTGCCAGCAGCCGGACGGGTGATAACTATGGCTACACCTTC. This sequence encodes CASSRTGDNYGYTF.

CDR3 sequence: CASNGDGNQPQHF. For the CDR3, the DNA is TGTGCCAGCAACGGGGACGGGAATCAGCCCCAGCATTTT. The chain recombines TRBV28 with TRBJ1-5; possible D gene TRBD1, 5 bases. The CDR3 is made up of 13 amino acids. Germline V gene sequence: CDR1 MDHEN, CDR2 SYDVKM. The V and J ends lost 7 bases and 4 bases respectively, with 11 bases between them. The full variable domain, rest sourced from reference TRBV28 and TRBJ1-5, is DVKVTQSSRYLVKRTGEKVFLECVQDMDHENMFWYRQDPGLGLRLIYFSYDVKMKEKGDIPEGYSVSREKKERFSLILESASTNQTSMYLCASNGDGNQPQHFGDGTRLSIL.

CDR3 region: CASSVMGISGNTIYF. CDR3 in DNA: TGTGCCAGCAGTGTTATGGGGATCTCTGGAAACACCATATATTTT. The chain carries TRBV2 and TRBJ1-3; D remains ambiguous. Trimming shortened V by 4 bases and J by 0 bases, and 10 bases separated the two germline ends. Germline loops: CDR1 SNHLY, CDR2 FYNNEI. The CDR3 length is 15 residues.

With respect to this clone: Other DNA sequences of this sample code for an identical CDR3. The gene calls are TRBV18 and TRBJ2-2, with a weak D call TRBD1 (6 bases). The CDR3 is made up of 15 amino acids. Germline loops: CDR1 KGHSH, CDR2 LQKENI. The ends were cut back, 5 bases at V and 2 bases at J, with 12 bases in the middle. The CDR3 is CASSSLQGNTGELFF. DNA of the CDR3: TGTGCCAGCTCAAGTCTACAGGGAAACACCGGGGAGCTGTTTTTT.

The chain links TRBV4-1 to TRBJ1-1; D not resolved. This CDR3 is 14 amino acids long. V was clipped by 4 bases and J by 0 bases, with 9 bases between them. Germline V lookup: CDR1 MGHRA, CDR2 YSYEKL. This CDR3 reads CASSPGYMNTEAFF. CDR3 coding DNA: TGCGCCAGCAGCCCGGGCTACATGAACACTGAAGCTTTCTTT.

The chain employs TRBV5-1 and TRBJ2-1; no definite D call. Germline V CDR1 and CDR2: SGHRS, YFSETQ. The length of the CDR3 is 13 residues. With 2 bases removed from V and 5 bases from J, the gap between germline ends came to 8 bases. As DNA, the CDR3 is TGCGCCAGCAGCTTAAATACGAACAATGAGCAGTTCTTC. Translated, it gives CASSLNTNNEQFF.

The chain employs TRBV11-2 and TRBJ1-6; weak D call: TRBD1 (6 bases). V shed 5 bases and J shed 10 bases, with 15 bases lying between them. Germline CDR1 SGHAT, CDR2 FQNNGV. The CDR3 loop spans 14 amino acids. For the CDR3, the DNA is TGTGCCAGCAGCCCATTACAGGGTAGCTCACCCCTCCACTTT. It is translated as CASSPLQGSSPLHF.

In this sample, this clone turned up once. The chain is built from TRBV4-1 and TRBJ1-2; D remains unclear. Germline values: CDR1 MGHRA, CDR2 YSYEKL. This CDR3 region has 14 residues. The germline V and J ends were trimmed by 3 bases and 4 bases, with 12 bases remaining between them. In DNA form, the CDR3 reads TGCGCCAGCAGCCATGAAGGGAAAACCTATGGCTACACCTTC. This sequence encodes CASSHEGKTYGYTF.

The chain recombines TRBV7-2 with TRBJ2-3, with a possible D match to TRBD1 (5 bases). Trimming removed 1 base from V and 5 bases from J, with 10 bases in between. Per germline, CDR1 SGHTA and CDR2 FQGNSA. CDR3 length: 14 residues. The CDR3 protein is CASSLEGVGDTQYF. The DNA for the CDR3 is TGTGCCAGCAGCTTAGAAGGGGTGGGAGATACGCAGTATTTT.

Regarding this clone: The identical CDR3 is also encoded by other nucleotide sequences in the sample. This chain uses TRBV4-3 with TRBJ1-1, with TRBD1 matching 7 bases. Germline V gives CDR1 LGHNA, CDR2 YSLEER. This CDR3 has 14 amino acids. V lost 1 base, J lost 4 bases, and 3 bases stayed unmatched. The CDR3 DNA sequence: TGCGCCAGCAGCCAAGGGTCAGGGGGCACTGAAGCTTTCTTT. It codes for CASSQGSGGTEAFF.

The chain carries TRBV7-2 and TRBJ1-1; tentative D call: TRBD1 (5 bases). The germline gives CDR1 SGHTA, CDR2 FQGNSA. Trimming took off 5 bases at V and 4 bases at J, with 11 bases between the two ends. CDR3 length: 13 amino acids. CDR3 sequence reads: CASSQGRGTEAFF. In DNA, the CDR3 is TGTGCCAGCAGCCAGGGCCGGGGCACTGAAGCTTTCTTT. Full variable domain (outside the CDR3, taken from reference TRBV7-2 and TRBJ1-1): GAGVSQSPSNKVTEKGKDVELRCDPISGHTALYWYRQSLGQGLEFLIYFQGNSAPDKSGLPSDRFSAERTGGSVSTLTIQRTQQEDSAVYLCASSQGRGTEAFFGQGTRLTVV.

This chain joins TRBV19 and TRBJ1-2; a possible D gene is TRBD1 (5 bases). Trimming cost V 7 bases and J 2 bases, with 17 bases left between them. The CDR3 loop spans 15 amino acids. CDR1 and CDR2 from the germline V gene are LNHDA and SQIVND (reference sequence). The CDR3 reads CASIQDGAGNYGYTF. CDR3 DNA sequence: TGTGCCAGTATCCAGGACGGGGCAGGGAACTATGGCTACACCTTC.